There are many counts of the clone carrying this T cell receptor (beta chain). Its antigen remains unidentified. A single record per CDR3 protein comes from TCRdb applying MiXCR to the 5' RACE reads. This table has around 11,000 distinct CDR3 sequences, approximately 6.3% appearing once. This CDR3 is built from 15 residues. V lost 4 bases to trimming and J lost 3 bases, with 15 bases between them. From germline, CDR1 is GTSNPN and CDR2 SVGIG (reference sequence). The time point: sample taken at primary tumor resection. A total of approximately 75 untreated early-stage non-small cell lung cancer patients served as donors. Unsorted samples of tumor, nontumor lung or frozen PBMC had their whole RNA sequenced. The sample comes from a study of spatial heterogeneity in lung cancer. The overall study: Alpha-chain sequences were consistently detected in smaller numbers than beta-chain sequences.

Study-level results: Follow-up blood showed ubiquitous expanded tumor TCRs less than blood at resection did.

The chain employs TRBV30 and TRBJ1-4; D perhaps matches TRBD1 (5 bases). This clonotype was sampled from a male donor with early-stage non-small cell lung cancer. Sequencing used PBMCs, obtained at surgery. Here the CDR3 reads CAWNMLGEANEKLFF. As DNA, the CDR3 is TGTGCCTGGAACATGCTGGGGGAAGCTAATGAAAAACTGTTTTTT.